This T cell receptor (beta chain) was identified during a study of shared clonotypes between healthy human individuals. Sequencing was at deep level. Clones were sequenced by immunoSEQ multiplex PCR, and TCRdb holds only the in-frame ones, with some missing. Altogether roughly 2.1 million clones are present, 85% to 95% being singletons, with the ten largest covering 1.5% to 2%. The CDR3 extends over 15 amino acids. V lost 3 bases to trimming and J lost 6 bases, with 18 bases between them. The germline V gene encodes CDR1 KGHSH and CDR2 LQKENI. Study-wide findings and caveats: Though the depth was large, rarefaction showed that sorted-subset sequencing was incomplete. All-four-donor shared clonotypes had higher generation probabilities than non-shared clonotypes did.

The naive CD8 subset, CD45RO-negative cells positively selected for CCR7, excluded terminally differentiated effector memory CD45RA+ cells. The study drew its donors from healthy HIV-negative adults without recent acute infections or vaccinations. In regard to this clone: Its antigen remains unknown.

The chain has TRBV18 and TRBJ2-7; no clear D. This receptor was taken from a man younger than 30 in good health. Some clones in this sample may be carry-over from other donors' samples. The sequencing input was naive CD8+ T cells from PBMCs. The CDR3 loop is CASSPPRNLPSEQYF. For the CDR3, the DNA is TGTGCCAGCTCACCCCCAAGGAATCTGCCGAGCGAGCAGTACTTC.